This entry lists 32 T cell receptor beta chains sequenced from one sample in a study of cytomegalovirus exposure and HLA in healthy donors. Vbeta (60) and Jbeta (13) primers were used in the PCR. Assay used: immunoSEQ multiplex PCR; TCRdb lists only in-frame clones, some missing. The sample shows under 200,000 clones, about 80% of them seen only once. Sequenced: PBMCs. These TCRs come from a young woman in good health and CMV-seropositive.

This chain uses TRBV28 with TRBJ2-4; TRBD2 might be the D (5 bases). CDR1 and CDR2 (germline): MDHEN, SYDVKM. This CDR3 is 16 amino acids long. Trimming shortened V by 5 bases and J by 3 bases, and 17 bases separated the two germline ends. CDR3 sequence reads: CASSPLRGIGKNIQYF. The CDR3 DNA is TGTGCCAGCAGTCCCCTCAGAGGGATAGGCAAAAACATTCAGTACTTC.

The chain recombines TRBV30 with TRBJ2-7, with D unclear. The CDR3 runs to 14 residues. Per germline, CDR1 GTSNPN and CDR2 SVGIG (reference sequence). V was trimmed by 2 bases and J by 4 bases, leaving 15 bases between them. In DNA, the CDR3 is TGTGCCTGGAGTACGGGTGGAACGAGGTACGAGCAGTACTTC. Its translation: CAWSTGGTRYEQYF. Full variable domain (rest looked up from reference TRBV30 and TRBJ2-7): SQTIHQWPATLVQPVGSPLSLECTVEGTSNPNLYWYRQAAGRGLQLLFYSVGIGQISSEVPQNLSASRPQDRQFILSSKKLLLSDSGFYLCAWSTGGTRYEQYFGPGTRLTVT.

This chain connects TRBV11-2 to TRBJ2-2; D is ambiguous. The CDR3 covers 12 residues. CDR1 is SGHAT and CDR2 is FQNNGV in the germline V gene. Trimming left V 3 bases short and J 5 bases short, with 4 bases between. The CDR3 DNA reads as TGTGCCAGCAGCTTCCTTACCGGGGAGCTGTTTTTT. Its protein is CASSFLTGELFF.

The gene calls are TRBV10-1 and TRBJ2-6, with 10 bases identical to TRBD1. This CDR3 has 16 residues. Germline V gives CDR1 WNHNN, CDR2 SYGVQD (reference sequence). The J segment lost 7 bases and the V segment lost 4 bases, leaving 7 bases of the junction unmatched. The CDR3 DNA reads TGCGCCAGCAGTGGAATGGGACAGGGGAAAGCCAACGTCCTGACTTTC. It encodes CASSGMGQGKANVLTF.

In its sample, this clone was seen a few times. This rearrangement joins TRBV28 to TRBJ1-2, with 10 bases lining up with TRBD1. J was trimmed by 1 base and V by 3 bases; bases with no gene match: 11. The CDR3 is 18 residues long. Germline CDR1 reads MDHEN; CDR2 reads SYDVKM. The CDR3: CASSFPGSGQGFNYGYTF. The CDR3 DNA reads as TGTGCCAGCAGTTTCCCGGGGTCGGGACAGGGGTTTAACTATGGCTACACCTTC.

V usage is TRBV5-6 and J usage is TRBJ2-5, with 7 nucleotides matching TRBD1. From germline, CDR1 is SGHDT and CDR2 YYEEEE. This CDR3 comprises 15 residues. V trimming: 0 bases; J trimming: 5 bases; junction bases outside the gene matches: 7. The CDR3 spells CASSLVSTGSETQYF. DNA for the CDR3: TGTGCCAGCAGCTTGGTTTCGACAGGGTCGGAGACCCAGTACTTC.

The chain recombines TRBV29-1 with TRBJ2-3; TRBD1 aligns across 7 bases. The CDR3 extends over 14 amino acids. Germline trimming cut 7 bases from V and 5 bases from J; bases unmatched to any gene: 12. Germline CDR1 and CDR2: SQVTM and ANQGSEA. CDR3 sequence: CSGTGGSSGDTQYF. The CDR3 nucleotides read TGCAGCGGGACAGGTGGGAGTAGTGGAGATACGCAGTATTTT.

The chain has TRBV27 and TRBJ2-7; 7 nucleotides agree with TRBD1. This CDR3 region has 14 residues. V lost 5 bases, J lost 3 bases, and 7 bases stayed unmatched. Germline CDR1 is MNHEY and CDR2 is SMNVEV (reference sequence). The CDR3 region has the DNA TGTGCCAGCAGTGCGACAGGGTCAGGCTACGAGCAGTACTTC. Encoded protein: CASSATGSGYEQYF.

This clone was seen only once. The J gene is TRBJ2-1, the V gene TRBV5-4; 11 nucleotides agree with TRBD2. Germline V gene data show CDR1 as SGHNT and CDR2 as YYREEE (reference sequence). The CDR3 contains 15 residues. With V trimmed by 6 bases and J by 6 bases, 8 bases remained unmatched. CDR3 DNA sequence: TGTGCCAGCACCCTAGGACTAGCGGGTGGCAATGAGCAGTTCTTC. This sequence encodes CASTLGLAGGNEQFF.

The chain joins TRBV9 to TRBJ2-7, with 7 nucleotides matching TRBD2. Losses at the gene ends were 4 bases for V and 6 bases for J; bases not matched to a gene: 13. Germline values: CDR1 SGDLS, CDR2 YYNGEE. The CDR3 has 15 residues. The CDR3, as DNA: TGTGCCAGCAGCTCCGGAGGCGGGAGTGCGTTCGAGCAGTACTTC. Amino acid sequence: CASSSGGGSAFEQYF. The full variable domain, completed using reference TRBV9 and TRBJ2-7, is DSGVTQTPKHLITATGQRVTLRCSPRSGDLSVYWYQQSLDQGLQFLIQYYNGEERAKGNILERFSAQQFPDLHSELNLSSLELGDSALYFCASSSGGGSAFEQYFGPGTRLTVT.

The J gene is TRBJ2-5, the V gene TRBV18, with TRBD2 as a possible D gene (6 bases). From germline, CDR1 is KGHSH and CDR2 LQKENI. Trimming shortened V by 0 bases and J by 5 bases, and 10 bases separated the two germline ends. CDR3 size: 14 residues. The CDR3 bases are TGTGCCAGCTCACCACCTCCAGGGAGGGAGACCCAGTACTTC. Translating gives CASSPPPGRETQYF.

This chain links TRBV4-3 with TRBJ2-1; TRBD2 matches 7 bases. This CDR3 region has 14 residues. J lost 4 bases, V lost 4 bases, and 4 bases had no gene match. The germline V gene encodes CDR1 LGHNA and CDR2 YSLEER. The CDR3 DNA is TGCGCCAGCAGCCCGACTAGCTTATACAATGAGCAGTTCTTC. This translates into CASSPTSLYNEQFF.

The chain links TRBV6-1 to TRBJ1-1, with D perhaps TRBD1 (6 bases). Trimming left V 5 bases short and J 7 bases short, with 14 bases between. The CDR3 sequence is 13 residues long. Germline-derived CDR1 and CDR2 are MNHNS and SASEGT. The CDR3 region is CASSQNRENEAFF. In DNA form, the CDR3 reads TGTGCCAGCAGTCAAAACAGGGAAAATGAAGCTTTCTTT.

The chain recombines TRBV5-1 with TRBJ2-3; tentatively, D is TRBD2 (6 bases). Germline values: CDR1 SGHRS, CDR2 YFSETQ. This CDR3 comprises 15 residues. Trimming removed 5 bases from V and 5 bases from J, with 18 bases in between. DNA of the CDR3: TGCGCCAGCAGGGCTTTAGCGGAGGCAATAGATACGCAGTATTTT. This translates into CASRALAEAIDTQYF.

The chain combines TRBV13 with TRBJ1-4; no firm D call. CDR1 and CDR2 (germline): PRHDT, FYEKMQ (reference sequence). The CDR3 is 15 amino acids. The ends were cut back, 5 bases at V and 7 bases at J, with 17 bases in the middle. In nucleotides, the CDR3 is TGTGCCAGCAGCCGCTCCTACGATCTTACTGAAAAACTGTTTTTT. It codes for CASSRSYDLTEKLFF.

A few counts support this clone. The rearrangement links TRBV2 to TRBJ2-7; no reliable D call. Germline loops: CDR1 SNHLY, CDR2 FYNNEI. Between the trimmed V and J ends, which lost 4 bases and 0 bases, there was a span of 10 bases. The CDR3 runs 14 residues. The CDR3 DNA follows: TGTGCCAGCAGTGTGAGAGGAACCTCCTACGAGCAGTACTTC. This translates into CASSVRGTSYEQYF.

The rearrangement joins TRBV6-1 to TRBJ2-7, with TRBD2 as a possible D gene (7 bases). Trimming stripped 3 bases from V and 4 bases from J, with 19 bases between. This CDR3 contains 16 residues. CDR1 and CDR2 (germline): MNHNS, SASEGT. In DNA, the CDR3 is TGTGCCAGCAGTGACCCGCCCCGGGGGGCGGCTTACGAGCAGTACTTC. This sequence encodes CASSDPPRGAAYEQYF.

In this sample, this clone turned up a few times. CDR3 nucleotides: TGTGCCAGCAATCCACGGGGAGCGGGGCCCCAGCATTTT. Protein sequence: CASNPRGAGPQHF. The chain recombines TRBV6-6 with TRBJ1-5; D remains ambiguous. The CDR3 spans 13 residues. The V gene lost 7 bases and the J gene lost 9 bases, with 16 bases spanning the gap. Germline V lookup: CDR1 MNHNY, CDR2 SVGAGI (reference sequence).

The CDR3 nucleotides are TGCGCCAGCAGCTTGGGAGACTCTGGAAACACCATATATTTT. This gives the protein CASSLGDSGNTIYF. This chain links TRBV5-1 with TRBJ1-3, with unresolved D. With 0 bases removed from V and 0 bases from J, the gap between germline ends came to 4 bases. CDR1 SGHRS and CDR2 YFSETQ come from the germline V gene. This CDR3 is 14 amino acids long.

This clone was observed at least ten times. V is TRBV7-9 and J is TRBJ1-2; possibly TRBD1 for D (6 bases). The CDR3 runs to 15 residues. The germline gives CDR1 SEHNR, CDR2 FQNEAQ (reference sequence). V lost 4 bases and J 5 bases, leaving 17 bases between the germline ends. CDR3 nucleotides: TGTGCCAGCAGCTCCCTACAGGGAGAGGATTATGGCTACACCTTC. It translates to CASSSLQGEDYGYTF.

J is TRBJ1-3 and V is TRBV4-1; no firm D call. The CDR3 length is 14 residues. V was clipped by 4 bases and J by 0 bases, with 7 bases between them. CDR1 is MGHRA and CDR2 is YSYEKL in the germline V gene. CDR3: CASSLIHSGNTIYF. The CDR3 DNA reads TGCGCCAGCAGCCTCATACACTCTGGAAACACCATATATTTT.

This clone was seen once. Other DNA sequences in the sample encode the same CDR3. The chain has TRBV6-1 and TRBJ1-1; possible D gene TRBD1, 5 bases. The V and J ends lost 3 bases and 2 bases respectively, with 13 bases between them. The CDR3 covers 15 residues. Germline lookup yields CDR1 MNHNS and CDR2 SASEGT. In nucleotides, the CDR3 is TGTGCCAGCAGTGAGCCCACGGGGGTAAACACTGAAGCTTTCTTT. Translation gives CASSEPTGVNTEAFF.

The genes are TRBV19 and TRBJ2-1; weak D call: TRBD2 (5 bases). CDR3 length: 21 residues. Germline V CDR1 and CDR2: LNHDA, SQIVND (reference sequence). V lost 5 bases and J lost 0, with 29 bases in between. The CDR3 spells CASSVGRRGEYSGSSYNEQFF. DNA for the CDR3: TGTGCCAGTAGTGTCGGGCGTCGGGGTGAGTACTCGGGGAGCTCCTACAATGAGCAGTTCTTC.

The CDR3 here is CAWKETGGWNTEAFF. The CDR3 DNA reads TGTGCCTGGAAGGAGACAGGGGGTTGGAACACTGAAGCTTTCTTT. V is TRBV30 and J is TRBJ1-1; 9 bases match TRBD1. Germline V gene data show CDR1 as GTSNPN and CDR2 as SVGIG (reference sequence). After removal of 4 bases from V and 1 base from J, the junction contained 7 bases not matched to a gene. The CDR3 runs to 15 residues.

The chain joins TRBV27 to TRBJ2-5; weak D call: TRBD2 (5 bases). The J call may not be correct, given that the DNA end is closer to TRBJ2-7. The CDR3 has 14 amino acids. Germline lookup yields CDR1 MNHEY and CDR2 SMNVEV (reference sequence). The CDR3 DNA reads TGTGCCAGCAGTTACCGGGGAAGCTCCTACGAGCAGTACTTC. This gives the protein CASSYRGSSYEQYF.

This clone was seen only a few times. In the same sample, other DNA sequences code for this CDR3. CDR3 nucleotide sequence: TGTGCCAGCAGTGAAGCGGTAGCGAACACTGAAGCTTTCTTT. Amino acids: CASSEAVANTEAFF. This chain uses TRBV6-1 with TRBJ1-1, with no clear D. Between the trimmed V and J ends, which lost 0 bases and 1 base, there was a span of 6 bases. Germline-derived CDR1 and CDR2 are MNHNS and SASEGT. CDR3 length: 14 residues.

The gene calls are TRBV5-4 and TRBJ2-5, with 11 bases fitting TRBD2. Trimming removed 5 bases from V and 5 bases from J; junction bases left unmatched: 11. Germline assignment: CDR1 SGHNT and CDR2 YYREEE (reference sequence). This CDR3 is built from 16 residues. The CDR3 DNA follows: TGTGCCAGCAGGGTAGCGGGGGGGCCCACATTCGAGACCCAGTACTTC. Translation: CASRVAGGPTFETQYF. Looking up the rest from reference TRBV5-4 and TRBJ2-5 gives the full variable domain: ETGVTQSPTHLIKTRGQQVTLRCSSQSGHNTVSWYQQALGQGPQFIFQYYREEENGRGNFPPRFSGLQFPNYSSELNVNALELDDSALYLCASRVAGGPTFETQYFGPGTRLLVL.

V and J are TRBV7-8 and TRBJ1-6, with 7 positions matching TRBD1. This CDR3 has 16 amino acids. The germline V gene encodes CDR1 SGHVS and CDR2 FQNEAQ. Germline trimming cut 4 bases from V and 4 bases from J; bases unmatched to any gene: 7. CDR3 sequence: CASSWPGQKYNSPLHF. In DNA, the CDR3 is TGTGCCAGCAGCTGGCCGGGACAGAAATATAATTCACCCCTCCACTTT.

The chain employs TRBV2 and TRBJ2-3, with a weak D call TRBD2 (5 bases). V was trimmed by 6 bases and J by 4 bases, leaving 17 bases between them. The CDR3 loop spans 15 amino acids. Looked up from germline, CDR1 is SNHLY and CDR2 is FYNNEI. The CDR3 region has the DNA TGTGCCAGCAGCCCGGGATTCGGGGATTCAGATACGCAGTATTTT. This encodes CASSPGFGDSDTQYF.

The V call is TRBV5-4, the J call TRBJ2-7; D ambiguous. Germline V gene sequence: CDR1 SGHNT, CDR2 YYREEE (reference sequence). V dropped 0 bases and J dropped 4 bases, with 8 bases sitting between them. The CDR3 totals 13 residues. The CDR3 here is CASSLARGYEQYF. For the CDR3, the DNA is TGTGCCAGCAGCTTGGCGAGAGGATACGAGCAGTACTTC.

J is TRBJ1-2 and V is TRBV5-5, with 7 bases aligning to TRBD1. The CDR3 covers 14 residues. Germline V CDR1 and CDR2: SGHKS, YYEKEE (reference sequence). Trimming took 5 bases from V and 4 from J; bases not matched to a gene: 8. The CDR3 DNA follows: TGTGCCAGCAGACCTGGACAGGCCAGCTATGGCTACACCTTC. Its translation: CASRPGQASYGYTF.

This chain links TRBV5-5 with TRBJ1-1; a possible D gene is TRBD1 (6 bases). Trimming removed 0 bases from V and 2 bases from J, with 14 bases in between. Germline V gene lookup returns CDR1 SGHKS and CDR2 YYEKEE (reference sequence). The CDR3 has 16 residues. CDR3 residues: CASSLEPRGGNTEAFF. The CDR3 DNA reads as TGTGCCAGCAGCTTGGAACCCCGAGGGGGTAACACTGAAGCTTTCTTT.